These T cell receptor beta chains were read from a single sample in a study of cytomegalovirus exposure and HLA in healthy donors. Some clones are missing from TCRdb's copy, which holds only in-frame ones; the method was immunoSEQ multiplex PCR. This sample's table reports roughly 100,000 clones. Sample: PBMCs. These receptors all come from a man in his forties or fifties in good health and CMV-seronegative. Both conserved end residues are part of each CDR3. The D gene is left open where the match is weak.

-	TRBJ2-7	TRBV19	CASSIANDISYEQYF	TGTGCCAGTAGTATAGCAAACGACATTTCCTACGAGCAGTACTTC
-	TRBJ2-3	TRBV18	CASSPGARGDTQYF	TGTGCCAGCTCACCAGGGGCGAGAGGAGATACGCAGTATTTT
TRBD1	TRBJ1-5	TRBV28	CASSSPGQGYQPQHF	TGTGCCAGCAGCTCCCCGGGACAGGGATATCAGCCCCAGCATTTT
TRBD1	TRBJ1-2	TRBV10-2	CASSAVTGGGLSF	TGCGCCAGCAGTGCCGTGACAGGGGGCGGTTTATCCTTC
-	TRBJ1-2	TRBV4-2	CASSQDRANNYGYTF	TGTGCCAGCAGCCAAGACAGGGCTAATAACTATGGCTACACCTTC
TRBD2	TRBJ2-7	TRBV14	CASSRGLAGLGEQYF	TGTGCCAGCAGCCGCGGACTAGCGGGACTTGGGGAGCAGTACTTC
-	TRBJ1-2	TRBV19	CASSIGTGGYTF	TGTGCCAGTAGTATAGGCACGGGTGGCTACACCTTC
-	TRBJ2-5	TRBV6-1	CASSEWSQLGETQYF	TGTGCCAGCAGTGAATGGAGCCAGCTCGGGGAGACCCAGTACTTC
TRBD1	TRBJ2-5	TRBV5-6	CTSSFGTGRGETQYF	TGTACCAGCAGCTTTGGGACAGGGCGAGGCGAGACCCAGTACTTC
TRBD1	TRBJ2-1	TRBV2	CASRTGTVPSSYNEQFF	TGTGCCAGCAGGACGGGGACAGTACCAAGCTCCTACAATGAGCAGTTCTTC
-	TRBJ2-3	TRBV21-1	CASSKTGAGGNTDTQYF	TGTGCCAGCAGCAAAACAGGGGCGGGAGGGAACACAGATACGCAGTATTTT
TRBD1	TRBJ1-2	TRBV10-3	CAISVSPGQGDDGYTF	TGTGCCATCAGTGTGTCGCCGGGACAGGGAGACGATGGCTACACCTTC
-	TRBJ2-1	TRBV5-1	CASSEATGYNEQFF	TGCGCCAGCAGCGAGGCGACAGGTTACAATGAGCAGTTCTTC
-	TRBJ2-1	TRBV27	CASSPFQRGTTYNEQFF	TGTGCCAGCAGTCCCTTCCAGAGGGGGACAACCTACAATGAGCAGTTCTTC
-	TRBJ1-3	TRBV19	CASSIGGLSYSGNTIYF	TGTGCCAGTAGTATCGGGGGACTGAGCTACTCTGGAAACACCATATATTTT
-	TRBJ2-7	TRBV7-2	CASSLEGNSYEQYF	TGTGCCAGCAGCTTGGAGGGGAACTCCTACGAGCAGTACTTC
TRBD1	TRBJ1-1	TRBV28	CASSSELTPADRLNTEAFF	TGTGCCAGCAGTTCAGAGTTGACGCCCGCGGACAGGCTGAACACTGAAGCTTTCTTT
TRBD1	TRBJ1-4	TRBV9	CASSVGTGEKLFF	TGTGCCAGCAGCGTAGGGACAGGCGAAAAACTGTTTTTT
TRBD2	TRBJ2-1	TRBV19	CAAAGVLGEQFF	TGTGCCGCAGCGGGAGTTCTAGGAGAGCAGTTCTTC
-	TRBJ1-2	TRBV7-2	CASSLVSYDYGYTF	TGTGCCAGCAGCTTAGTTAGCTATGACTATGGCTACACCTTC
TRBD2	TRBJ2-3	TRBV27	CATAPEGGGSFTDTQYF	TGTGCCACCGCCCCTGAGGGTGGCGGGAGTTTCACAGATACGCAGTATTTT
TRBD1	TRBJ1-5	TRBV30	CAWASGTVTHQPQHF	TGTGCCTGGGCCTCCGGGACAGTCACTCATCAGCCCCAGCATTTT
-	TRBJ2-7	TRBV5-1	CASSPGVYLDEQYF	TGCGCCAGCAGCCCGGGAGTTTATCTGGACGAGCAGTACTTC
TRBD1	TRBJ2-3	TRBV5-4	CASSPDRGTDTQYF	TGTGCCAGCAGCCCGGACAGGGGCACAGATACGCAGTATTTT
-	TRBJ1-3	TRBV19	CASKTSPFSGNTIYF	TGTGCCAGTAAGACAAGTCCTTTCTCTGGAAACACCATATATTTT
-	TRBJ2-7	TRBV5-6	CASSLWGGSSYEQYF	TGTGCCAGCAGCTTGTGGGGGGGCAGCTCCTACGAGCAGTACTTC
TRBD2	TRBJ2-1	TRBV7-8	CASSLEGLGYNEQFF	TGTGCCAGCAGCTTAGAGGGACTAGGTTACAATGAGCAGTTCTTC
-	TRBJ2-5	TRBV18	CASSPTGRETQYF	TGTGCCAGCTCACCGACAGGGAGGGAGACCCAGTACTTC
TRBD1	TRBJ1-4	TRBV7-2	CASSFRGEKLFF	TGTGCCAGCAGCTTCAGGGGGGAAAAACTGTTTTTT
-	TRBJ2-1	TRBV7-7	CASSFKGVGEQFF	TGTGCCAGCAGCTTTAAGGGGGTTGGCGAGCAGTTCTTC
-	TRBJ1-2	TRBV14	CASSPPSTEGGWRGGYTF	TGTGCCAGCAGCCCACCTTCCACGGAGGGTGGCTGGAGGGGTGGCTACACCTTC
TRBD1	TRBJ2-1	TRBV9	CASSVDIEGAREQFF	TGTGCCAGCAGCGTAGATATAGAGGGGGCACGTGAGCAGTTCTTC
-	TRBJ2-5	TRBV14	CASSQYVAAETQYF	TGTGCCAGCAGCCAATATGTAGCGGCTGAGACCCAGTACTTC
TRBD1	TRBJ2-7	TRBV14	CASSHPGQGTYEQYF	TGTGCCAGCAGCCACCCGGGACAGGGGACTTACGAGCAGTACTTC
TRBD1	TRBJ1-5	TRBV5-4	CASSSDRGPNQPQHF	TGTGCCAGCAGCTCGGACAGGGGACCCAATCAGCCCCAGCATTTT
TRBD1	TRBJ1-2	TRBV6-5	CASSYLQGGSVGYTF	TGTGCCAGCAGTTATCTCCAGGGGGGCTCTGTTGGCTACACCTTC
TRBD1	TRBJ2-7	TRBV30	CAWSVTGTGREQYF	TGTGCCTGGAGTGTTACCGGGACAGGGCGCGAGCAGTACTTC
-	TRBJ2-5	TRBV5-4	CASSLGFSGEETQYF	TGTGCCAGCAGCTTGGGGTTTAGCGGCGAAGAGACCCAGTACTTC
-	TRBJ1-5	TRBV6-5	CASKTRIYSNQPQHF	TGTGCCAGTAAGACACGGATTTATAGCAATCAGCCCCAGCATTTT
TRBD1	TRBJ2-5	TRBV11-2	CASSYAGTGVETQYF	TGTGCCAGCAGCTACGCCGGGACAGGGGTAGAGACCCAGTACTTC
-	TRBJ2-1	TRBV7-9	CASSLVEGPHEQFF	TGTGCCAGCAGCTTAGTGGAGGGACCCCATGAGCAGTTCTTC
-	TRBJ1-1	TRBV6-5	CAAREGPLTNTEAFF	TGTGCCGCGCGGGAGGGGCCCCTAACGAACACTGAAGCTTTCTTT
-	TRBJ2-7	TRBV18	CASSSLQTGGFYEQYF	TGTGCCAGCTCATCACTTCAAACGGGTGGATTCTACGAGCAGTACTTC
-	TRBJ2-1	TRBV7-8	CASSPREIDNEQFF	TGTGCCAGCAGCCCACGGGAGATCGACAATGAGCAGTTCTTC
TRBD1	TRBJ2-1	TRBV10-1	CASSDGQGRRDEQFF	TGCGCCAGCAGTGATGGACAGGGGAGACGGGATGAGCAGTTCTTC
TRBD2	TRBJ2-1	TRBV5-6	CASSYTLAGYNEQFF	TGTGCCAGCAGCTACACACTAGCGGGTTACAATGAGCAGTTCTTC